These 27 T cell receptor beta chains were all obtained from the same sample, sequenced in a study of T cell responses to AZD1222 COVID-19 vaccine listed by TCRdb under 2021. What this sample's time point label stands for: baseline before first vaccination. The treatment or condition label, as the study defines it: meningococcal conjugate vaccine given as trial control. The method was the immunoSEQ multiplex PCR assay. TCRdb limited this immuneACCESS table to in-frame rearrangements with V and J called. A share of clones is missing; checked studies link under half to unresolved V genes, and the rest is unexplained. The sample has more than 95,000 clones on record, around 90% of them singletons. The ten largest account for around 4.5% of the sample. The sequencing here drew on peripheral blood, taken on day 0 of MenACWY control vaccination. The receptor set was obtained from an adult in good health.

V is TRBV29-1 and J is TRBJ2-5; D is possibly TRBD1 or TRBD2 (5 bases each). Germline V gene lookup returns CDR1 SQVTM and CDR2 ANQGSEA. Trimming removed 4 bases at V and 4 bases at J, with 13 bases between. The CDR3 totals 13 residues. The CDR3 reads CSVVGPGGETQYF. Here the CDR3 DNA reads TGCAGCGTTGTCGGGCCTGGGGGAGAGACCCAGTACTTC. The full variable domain, with the rest looked up from reference TRBV29-1 and TRBJ2-5, is SAVISQKPSRDICQRGTSLTIQCQVDSQVTMMFWYRQQPGQSLTLIATANQGSEATYESGFVIDKFPISRPNLTFSTLTVSNMSPEDSSIYLCSVVGPGGETQYFGPGTRLLVL.

The chain joins TRBV7-7 to TRBJ2-1; D gene uncertain. Germline loops: CDR1 SSHAT, CDR2 FNYEAQ (reference sequence). V gave up 1 base and J gave up 1 base, with 8 bases separating them. The CDR3 sequence is 15 residues long. CDR3 nucleotides: TGTGCCAGCAGCTTAGGTGGGGAATCCTACAATGAGCAGTTCTTC. Translating it yields CASSLGGESYNEQFF.

The chain combines TRBV19 with TRBJ2-1; 10 bases map to TRBD1. Germline loops: CDR1 LNHDA, CDR2 SQIVND (reference sequence). J gave up 4 bases and V 4 bases, and 1 base lay outside the gene matches. This CDR3 has 14 amino acids. DNA of the CDR3: TGTGCCAGTAGTAAGGACAGGGGGTACAATGAGCAGTTCTTC. Translating it yields CASSKDRGYNEQFF.

The chain is built from TRBV27 and TRBJ2-7, with D tentatively TRBD1 (6 bases). The V end lost 3 bases, the J end lost 5 bases, and 11 bases lay between the germline ends. Germline lookup yields CDR1 MNHEY and CDR2 SMNVEV (reference sequence). The CDR3 totals 13 residues. CDR3 in DNA: TGTGCCAGCAGTTTTGGCAGGGGAAACGAGCAGTACTTC. Residues: CASSFGRGNEQYF.

The gene calls are TRBV27 and TRBJ1-5; a possible D gene is TRBD1 (5 bases). CDR3 length equals 13 residues. The germline CDR1 and CDR2 sequences are MNHEY and SMNVEV (reference sequence). The V and J ends lost 5 bases and 9 bases respectively, with 14 bases between them. CDR3 DNA: TGTGCCAGCAGTGTCAAACTCGGGGGGCCCCAGCATTTT. Translation gives CASSVKLGGPQHF.

A few counts support this clone. The chain recombines TRBV2 with TRBJ2-7, with D tentatively TRBD1 (6 bases). From germline, CDR1 is SNHLY and CDR2 FYNNEI. This CDR3 has 10 amino acids. V lost 4 bases to trimming and J lost 9 bases, with 7 bases between them. The CDR3 DNA reads TGTGCCAGCAGTGTACAGGGGCAGTACTTC. Its translation: CASSVQGQYF.

The J gene is TRBJ2-5, the V gene TRBV28, with D possibly being TRBD1 or TRBD2 (5 bases each). This CDR3 is 15 amino acids long. Deletions cut 7 bases from V and 0 bases from J, with 15 bases between. Germline V CDR1 and CDR2: MDHEN, SYDVKM. The CDR3 sequence is CASKSGRSYQETQYF. DNA for the CDR3: TGTGCCAGCAAATCGGGACGGTCGTACCAAGAGACCCAGTACTTC. Looking up the rest from reference TRBV28 and TRBJ2-5 gives the full variable domain: DVKVTQSSRYLVKRTGEKVFLECVQDMDHENMFWYRQDPGLGLRLIYFSYDVKMKEKGDIPEGYSVSREKKERFSLILESASTNQTSMYLCASKSGRSYQETQYFGPGTRLLVL.

The V and J genes are TRBV6-2 or TRBV6-3 and TRBJ2-1, with 9 bases fitting TRBD2. Looked up from germline, CDR1 is MNHEY and CDR2 is SVGEGT. This CDR3 has 14 amino acids. V dropped 5 bases and J dropped 8; count of bases not matched to a gene: 7. The CDR3 DNA follows: TGTGCCAGCAGTGCTGGACTAGCGTCGGATGAGCAGTTCTTC. It translates to CASSAGLASDEQFF.

The J gene is TRBJ1-1, the V gene TRBV6-5, with D unclear. The CDR3 loop spans 15 amino acids. The germline V gene encodes CDR1 MNHEY and CDR2 SVGAGI. V shed 2 bases and J shed 0 bases, with 10 bases lying between them. The CDR3 here is CASSYSAGMNTEAFF. In DNA, the CDR3 is TGTGCCAGCAGTTACAGCGCCGGGATGAACACTGAAGCTTTCTTT.

The chain employs TRBV28 and TRBJ2-1; TRBD2 might be the D (5 bases). This CDR3 spans 14 amino acids. Germline V gene lookup returns CDR1 MDHEN and CDR2 SYDVKM. The germline V and J ends were trimmed by 6 bases and 3 bases, with 12 bases remaining between them. CDR3 bases: TGTGCCAGCAGATGGGGAGAGGGCTACAATGAGCAGTTCTTC. This encodes CASRWGEGYNEQFF.

This sequence joins TRBV19 and TRBJ2-2; the D call may be TRBD1 or TRBD2 (5 bases each). The CDR3 totals 16 residues. Trimming left V 4 bases short and J 2 bases short, with 14 bases between. The germline V gene encodes CDR1 LNHDA and CDR2 SQIVND (reference sequence). CDR3 protein: CASSKGTDPNTGELFF. Written as DNA, the CDR3 is TGTGCCAGTAGTAAGGGGACGGACCCCAACACCGGGGAGCTGTTTTTT.

The chain has TRBV3-1 (or the pseudogene TRBV3-2) and TRBJ1-6; D gene unclear. Trimming cost V 2 bases and J 10 bases, with 9 bases left between them. The CDR3 has 13 amino acids. Germline values: CDR1 LGHDT, CDR2 YNNKEL (reference sequence). The CDR3 sequence is CASSQSDRSPLHF. CDR3 nucleotide sequence: TGTGCCAGCAGCCAATCCGACCGGTCACCCCTCCACTTT.

V usage is TRBV7-2 and J usage is TRBJ2-1; weak D call: TRBD1 (6 bases). This CDR3 comprises 13 residues. In germline, CDR1 is SGHTA, CDR2 FQGNSA. Trimming left V 4 bases short and J 7 bases short, with 11 bases between. The CDR3 nucleotides read TGTGCCAGCAGCTCAGGACAGAAAAATGAGCAGTTCTTC. This codes for CASSSGQKNEQFF.

The chain is built from TRBV4-3 and TRBJ2-2, with 10 bases lining up with TRBD1. V gave up 4 bases and J gave up 4 bases; unmatched junction bases: 6. Germline assignment: CDR1 LGHNA and CDR2 YSLEER. This CDR3 spans 16 amino acids. CDR3 nucleotide sequence: TGCGCCAGCAGCCCCCGGACAGGGGGGGGCACCGGGGAGCTGTTTTTT. Residues: CASSPRTGGGTGELFF.

The chain carries TRBV7-9 and TRBJ1-5, with no clear D. The germline V gene has CDR1 SEHNR and CDR2 FQNEAQ (reference sequence). The length of the CDR3 is 13 residues. V lost 4 bases and J lost 3, with 7 bases in between. CDR3 loop: CASSSESNQPQHF. In DNA form, the CDR3 reads TGTGCCAGCAGCTCCGAATCCAATCAGCCCCAGCATTTT.

V and J are TRBV28 and TRBJ2-7; TRBD2 aligns across 8 bases. J lost 5 bases, V lost 5 bases, and 14 bases had no gene match. Germline assignment: CDR1 MDHEN and CDR2 SYDVKM. The CDR3 covers 16 residues. The CDR3 bases are TGTGCCAGCAGTGACCGGGGGGGCGGGAGCCTGGACGAGCAGTACTTC. Protein: CASSDRGGGSLDEQYF.

This rearrangement joins TRBV5-4 to TRBJ2-5; maybe TRBD1 (5 bases). This CDR3 has 14 amino acids. Germline V gene data show CDR1 as SGHNT and CDR2 as YYREEE (reference sequence). With 4 bases removed from V and 2 bases from J, the gap between germline ends came to 12 bases. This CDR3 is CASSPAGSQETQYF. DNA for the CDR3: TGTGCCAGCAGCCCTGCAGGGTCTCAAGAGACCCAGTACTTC.

V is TRBV7-9 and J is TRBJ1-1; D gene unclear. Per the germline V gene, CDR1 is SEHNR and CDR2 is FQNEAQ (reference sequence). The ends were cut back, 0 bases at V and 4 bases at J, with 6 bases in the middle. The CDR3 totals 13 residues. CDR3 residues: CASSLARVTEAFF. The CDR3 region has the DNA TGTGCCAGCAGCTTAGCGCGCGTCACTGAAGCTTTCTTT.

The J gene is TRBJ2-2, the V gene TRBV11-2; D is possibly TRBD1 or TRBD2 (6 bases each). V gave up 1 base and J gave up 5 bases, with 11 bases separating them. The germline CDR1 and CDR2 sequences are SGHAT and FQNNGV. CDR3 length equals 15 residues. The CDR3 nucleotides read TGTGCCAGCAGCTTAGGTGGAGGGGGGACCGGGGAGCTGTTTTTT. It specifies CASSLGGGGTGELFF. Combining the CDR3 with reference TRBV11-2 and TRBJ2-2 gives the whole variable domain EAGVAQSPRYKIIEKRQSVAFWCNPISGHATLYWYQQILGQGPKLLIQFQNNGVVDDSQLPKDRFSAERLKGVDSTLKIQPAKLEDSAVYLCASSLGGGGTGELFFGEGSRLTVL.

The chain carries TRBV14 and TRBJ1-2; D remains unclear. Germline CDR1 SGHDN, CDR2 FVKESK. This CDR3 region has 12 residues. Trimming pared 5 bases from V and 3 bases from J, leaving 7 bases between. CDR3 sequence reads: CASSDLYYGYTF. The CDR3 DNA follows: TGTGCCAGCAGCGATCTATACTATGGCTACACCTTC.

To note about this clone: A read error may account for a junction end that differs from germline. The V gene is TRBV2, the J gene TRBJ2-7; D could derive from TRBD1 or TRBD2 (5 bases each). The V gene's germline CDR1 is SNHLY and CDR2 FYNNEI. This CDR3 has 20 amino acids. The DNA of the CDR3 is TGTGCCAGCAGTCAAGCTTTGGGACGCGGCTTTTCGAGCAGCTCCTACGAGCAGTACTTC. Amino acids: CASSQALGRGFSSSSYEQYF. The whole variable domain, remainder taken from reference TRBV2 and TRBJ2-7, is EPEVTQTPSHQVTQMGQEVILRCVPISNHLYFYWYRQILGQKVEFLVSFYNNEISEKSEIFDDQFSVERPDGSNFTLKIRSTKLEDSAMYFCASSQALGRGFSSSSYEQYFGPGTRLTVT.

This chain joins TRBV9 and TRBJ2-7, with D possibly being TRBD2 (6 bases). In germline, CDR1 is SGDLS, CDR2 YYNGEE. The CDR3 contains 14 residues. Trimming left V 0 bases short and J 0 bases short, with 7 bases between. This CDR3 reads CASSVGSGSYEQYF. CDR3 nucleotides: TGTGCCAGCAGCGTAGGTAGCGGCTCCTACGAGCAGTACTTC. The full variable domain, with the rest looked up from reference TRBV9 and TRBJ2-7, is DSGVTQTPKHLITATGQRVTLRCSPRSGDLSVYWYQQSLDQGLQFLIQYYNGEERAKGNILERFSAQQFPDLHSELNLSSLELGDSALYFCASSVGSGSYEQYFGPGTRLTVT.

The chain is built from TRBV18 and TRBJ2-7; TRBD1 agrees at 9 bases. From germline, CDR1 is KGHSH and CDR2 LQKENI. The V and J ends lost 3 bases and 6 bases, in that order; junction bases with no gene match: 0. The CDR3 covers 12 residues. In DNA form, the CDR3 reads TGTGCCAGCTCACCGACAGGGGGCGAGCAGTACTTC. Translation: CASSPTGGEQYF.

This sequence joins TRBV28 and TRBJ2-3; 9 bases agree with TRBD2. The CDR3 contains 13 residues. V gave up 10 bases and J gave up 6 bases; unmatched junction bases: 8. Germline CDR1 MDHEN, CDR2 SYDVKM. This CDR3 is CATQRTSVDTQYF. The CDR3 nucleotides are TGTGCCACCCAAAGGACTAGCGTTGATACGCAGTATTTT.

This rearrangement joins TRBV3-1 (or the pseudogene TRBV3-2) to TRBJ2-3, with TRBD2 matching 10 bases. CDR1 is LGHDT, CDR2 YNNKEL, per germline (reference sequence). The CDR3 contains 15 residues. J was trimmed by 5 bases and V by 4 bases; bases with no gene match: 6. This CDR3 reads CASSRAGGLVDTQYF. In nucleotides, the CDR3 is TGTGCCAGCAGCCGAGCGGGGGGGCTGGTAGATACGCAGTATTTT.

The chain uses TRBV6-5 and TRBJ2-5; 10 nucleotides line up with TRBD2. In germline, CDR1 is MNHEY, CDR2 SVGAGI. This CDR3 comprises 15 residues. V was clipped by 0 bases and J by 9 bases; unmatched bases: 7. DNA for the CDR3: TGTGCCAGCAGTTACTCGACTAGCGGGCAGGCGGCCCAGTACTTC. As protein: CASSYSTSGQAAQYF.

The rearrangement links TRBV6-2 or TRBV6-3 to TRBJ2-3; D gene uncertain. The CDR3 is made up of 20 amino acids. The V end was cut by 5 bases, the J end by 2 bases, with 29 bases between. Per germline, CDR1 MNHEY and CDR2 SVGEGT. The CDR3: CASSLRGKSFGFVPTDTQYF. The CDR3 coding sequence is TGTGCCAGCAGTCTGCGAGGCAAGTCTTTTGGGTTCGTACCCACAGATACGCAGTATTTT.